Presented here are 7 T cell receptor beta chains from one specimen sequenced in a study of T cell repertoires in cytomegalovirus infection. TCRdb used MiXCR to reprocess the reads, holding one entry per CDR3 protein. This sample has a few hundred thousand distinct CDR3 sequences, with 15% to 20% found just once. The sequenced sample was CD8+ T cells from PBMCs. Receptors originate from a human donor in good health (CMV status not recorded). Some clones in this sample may be carry-over from other donors' samples.

The chain employs TRBV2 and TRBJ2-1; 7 positions agree with TRBD2. The CDR3 is 14 residues long. Germline CDR1 and CDR2: SNHLY and FYNNEI. The V gene end was trimmed by 8 bases and the J gene end by 3 bases; junction bases not matched to a gene: 7. CDR3 coding DNA: TGTGCCAGCGGGGGAGGGACTAACTACAATGAGCAGTTCTTC. Its protein product is CASGGGTNYNEQFF.

This clonotype was seen at least ten times. The gene calls are TRBV11-2 and TRBJ2-7, with a possible D match to TRBD1 (6 bases). CDR3 length equals 14 residues. Germline assignment: CDR1 SGHAT and CDR2 FQNNGV. V lost 3 bases and J 0 bases, leaving 9 bases between the germline ends. CDR3 DNA sequence: TGTGCCAGCAGCTTTCCAGGGGACTCCTACGAGCAGTACTTC. Translated, it gives CASSFPGDSYEQYF.

This clonotype has just a few counts. This chain uses TRBV10-2 with TRBJ2-1, with 10 bases lining up with TRBD1. The CDR3 runs 16 residues. CDR1 is WSHSY, CDR2 SAAADI, per germline. V lost 3 bases and J lost 1; bases outside the gene matches: 3. DNA for the CDR3: TGCGCCAGCAGTGACTGGGGACAGGGGTCCTACAATGAGCAGTTCTTC. Encoded protein: CASSDWGQGSYNEQFF.

This clonotype was detected a few times. The chain employs TRBV5-6 and TRBJ2-1, with 8 bases aligning to TRBD1. This CDR3 region has 13 residues. The trim removed 5 bases at V and 8 bases at J, leaving 6 bases unmatched. In germline, CDR1 is SGHDT, CDR2 YYEEEE. The CDR3 bases are TGTGCCAGCAGTTATCAGGGGGCCCATGAGCAGTTCTTC. Protein product: CASSYQGAHEQFF.

The chain combines TRBV7-6 with TRBJ2-3; the D gene could be TRBD1 or TRBD2 (6 bases each). V was shortened by 3 bases and J by 7 bases, with 26 bases between the two germline ends. CDR3 length: 18 amino acids. Germline CDR1 is SGHVS and CDR2 is FNYEAQ. The CDR3: CASSLEGQGPEISYTQYF. The CDR3 nucleotides are TGTGCCAGCAGCTTGGAGGGTCAGGGGCCCGAGATCTCGTATACGCAGTATTTT. The complete variable domain, with remaining parts taken from reference TRBV7-6 and TRBJ2-3, reads GAGVSQSPRYKVTKRGQDVALRCDPISGHVSLYWYRQALGQGPEFLTYFNYEAQQDKSGLPNDRFSAERPEGSISTLTIQRTEQRDSAMYRCASSLEGQGPEISYTQYFGPGTRLTVL.

This clonotype came up a few times. The rearrangement joins TRBV4-2 to TRBJ2-3; D gene ambiguous. The length of the CDR3 is 14 residues. CDR1 and CDR2 (germline): LGHNA, YNFKEQ. V shed 2 bases and J shed 2 bases, with 8 bases lying between them. CDR3 sequence reads: CASSQSTATDTQYF. The CDR3 nucleotides are TGTGCCAGCAGCCAATCCACAGCCACAGATACGCAGTATTTT.

This clonotype was observed at least ten times. V is TRBV7-2 and J is TRBJ2-2, with TRBD1 identical over 8 bases. The CDR3 covers 14 residues. Germline-derived CDR1 and CDR2 are SGHTA and FQGNSA. Trimming took 2 bases from V and 4 from J; bases not matched to a gene: 0. DNA for the CDR3: TGTGCCAGCAGCTTAACAGGGGGCACCGGGGAGCTGTTTTTT. Protein: CASSLTGGTGELFF.